This T cell receptor (beta chain) emerged from a study of T cell responses to AZD1222 COVID-19 vaccine. As regards this clone: This sample also contains other DNA sequences that code for the same CDR3.

The assay was immunoSEQ multiplex PCR, and TCRdb's table has in-frame clones only and misses some. The data contain about 150,000 clones, 75% to 85% of them singletons. The CDR3 has 12 amino acids. CDR1 is SGHTA and CDR2 is FQGNSA in the germline V gene. Trimming left V 5 bases short and J 3 bases short, with 5 bases between. The source is an adult who received the MenACWY meningococcal vaccine as a control. The rearrangement links TRBV7-2 to TRBJ1-5; D gene ambiguous. The specimen was peripheral blood, collected 28 days after the second dose of the MenACWY control vaccine. This CDR3 reads CASSPFNQPQHF. The DNA for the CDR3 is TGTGCCAGCAGCCCCTTCAATCAGCCCCAGCATTTT.